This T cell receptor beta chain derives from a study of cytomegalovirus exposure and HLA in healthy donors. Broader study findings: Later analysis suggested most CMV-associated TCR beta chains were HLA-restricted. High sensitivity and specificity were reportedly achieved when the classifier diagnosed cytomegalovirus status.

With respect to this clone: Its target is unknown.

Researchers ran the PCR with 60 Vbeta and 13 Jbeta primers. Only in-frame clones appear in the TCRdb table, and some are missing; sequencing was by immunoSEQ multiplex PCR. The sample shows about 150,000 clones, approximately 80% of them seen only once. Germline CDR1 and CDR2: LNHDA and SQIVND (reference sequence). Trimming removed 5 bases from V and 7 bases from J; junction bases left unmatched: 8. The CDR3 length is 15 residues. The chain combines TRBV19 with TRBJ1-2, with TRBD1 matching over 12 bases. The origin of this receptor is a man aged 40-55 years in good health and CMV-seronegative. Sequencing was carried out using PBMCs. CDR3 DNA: TGTGCCAGTAGTCCCGGGACAGGGGGCGTGAGTGGCTACACCTTC. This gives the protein CASSPGTGGVSGYTF.